The rows below give T cell receptor beta chains drawn from one sample of a study of blood T cell repertoires in COVID-19. Repertoires were generated with immunoSEQ multiplex PCR, while TCRdb's copy carries only in-frame clones and drops some. The sample lists approximately 97,000 clones; about nine tenths were seen once. The sample consisted of peripheral blood. The receptors come from a man younger than 35 with acute or convalescent COVID-19. Both conserved end residues are part of each CDR3. The order of the fields is D gene, clone size, J gene, V gene, CDR3 DNA, CDR3 protein. The D gene is left open where the match is weak. Where a row states a size, it is once, few, many or the class of an expanded clone; other rows omit it.

D gene: TRBD1; clone size: -; J gene: TRBJ1-6; V gene: TRBV11-2; CDR3 DNA: TGTGCCAGCAGCTTGGCAGGGGGAAATTCACCCCTCCACTTT; CDR3 protein: CASSLAGGNSPLHF
D gene: -; clone size: -; J gene: TRBJ2-2; V gene: TRBV24-1; CDR3 DNA: TGTGCCACCAGTGTATGGGGGGCCGGGGAGCTGTTTTTT; CDR3 protein: CATSVWGAGELFF
D gene: -; clone size: -; J gene: TRBJ2-7; V gene: TRBV5-4; CDR3 DNA: TGTGCCAGCAGCTTGGAACAGGGCTACGAGCAGTACTTC; CDR3 protein: CASSLEQGYEQYF
D gene: -; clone size: -; J gene: TRBJ2-4; V gene: TRBV19; CDR3 DNA: TGTGCCAGTAGACCCACAGAAAATGGCATTCAGTACTTC; CDR3 protein: CASRPTENGIQYF
D gene: TRBD2; clone size: once; J gene: TRBJ2-5; V gene: TRBV9; CDR3 DNA: TGTGCCAGCAGCGCGTTAGCGGGGGGGCAAGAGACCCAGTACTTC; CDR3 protein: CASSALAGGQETQYF
D gene: -; clone size: -; J gene: TRBJ2-1; V gene: TRBV3-1/TRBV3-2; CDR3 DNA: TGTGCCAGCAGCCCCTACGCAGGGGATGACTACAATGAGCAGTTCTTC; CDR3 protein: CASSPYAGDDYNEQFF
D gene: TRBD1; clone size: -; J gene: TRBJ1-5; V gene: TRBV19; CDR3 DNA: TGTGCCAGTAGTCCGGGGACAGGGGACCATTATAGCAATCAGCCCCAGCATTTT; CDR3 protein: CASSPGTGDHYSNQPQHF
D gene: TRBD1; clone size: -; J gene: TRBJ1-2; V gene: TRBV11-2; CDR3 DNA: TGTGCCAGCAGCTTTGATACAGGGGGTCCCAATGGCTACACCTTC; CDR3 protein: CASSFDTGGPNGYTF
D gene: -; clone size: few; J gene: TRBJ1-3; V gene: TRBV11-2; CDR3 DNA: TGTGCCAGCAGCTTTGTCGCTGGAAACACCATATATTTT; CDR3 protein: CASSFVAGNTIYF
D gene: -; clone size: -; J gene: TRBJ2-7; V gene: TRBV12-3/TRBV12-4; CDR3 DNA: TGTGCCAGCAGTTTAGGCAGAAACTACGAGCAGTACTTC; CDR3 protein: CASSLGRNYEQYF
D gene: TRBD1; clone size: -; J gene: TRBJ2-7; V gene: TRBV18; CDR3 DNA: TGTGCCAGCTCCCTACAGGGGAGAGGCTACGAGCAGTACTTC; CDR3 protein: CASSLQGRGYEQYF
D gene: TRBD1; clone size: -; J gene: TRBJ1-6; V gene: TRBV7-7; CDR3 DNA: TGTGCCAGCAGCTTAGAGATAAGGGACAGGGCAACAGATAATAATTCACCCCTCCACTTT; CDR3 protein: CASSLEIRDRATDNNSPLHF
D gene: -; clone size: -; J gene: TRBJ1-4; V gene: TRBV7-8; CDR3 DNA: TGTGCCAGCAGCTTAGATCCCTTTACTAATGAAAAACTGTTTTTT; CDR3 protein: CASSLDPFTNEKLFF
D gene: TRBD1; clone size: once; J gene: TRBJ2-5; V gene: TRBV5-1; CDR3 DNA: TGCGCCAGCAGCCGACAGGGTTTTACGGAGACCCAGTACTTC; CDR3 protein: CASSRQGFTETQYF
D gene: -; clone size: -; J gene: TRBJ2-7; V gene: TRBV12-3/TRBV12-4; CDR3 DNA: TGTGCCAGCAGTTTTTCGTTTATCGAGCAGTACTTC; CDR3 protein: CASSFSFIEQYF
D gene: -; clone size: once; J gene: TRBJ2-2; V gene: TRBV18; CDR3 DNA: TGTGCCAGCTCACCAAGGGAGGCCGGGGAGCTGTTTTTT; CDR3 protein: CASSPREAGELFF
D gene: TRBD2; clone size: -; J gene: TRBJ2-7; V gene: TRBV19; CDR3 DNA: TGTGCCAGTAGTCAACCAGGCGGGAGCAGGGAGCAGTACTTC; CDR3 protein: CASSQPGGSREQYF
D gene: TRBD1; clone size: -; J gene: TRBJ1-6; V gene: TRBV9; CDR3 DNA: TGTGCCAGCAGCAATGAACAGGGGGCAAGGGCTAATTCACCCCTCCACTTT; CDR3 protein: CASSNEQGARANSPLHF
D gene: -; clone size: -; J gene: TRBJ1-1; V gene: TRBV18; CDR3 DNA: TGTGCCAGCTCACCAACAGGTTTGAACACTGAAGCTTTCTTT; CDR3 protein: CASSPTGLNTEAFF
D gene: TRBD2; clone size: -; J gene: TRBJ2-1; V gene: TRBV24-1; CDR3 DNA: TGTGCCACCAGTGATTTCGGGCGGGAGAGTGATGAGCAGTTCTTC; CDR3 protein: CATSDFGRESDEQFF
D gene: TRBD1; clone size: -; J gene: TRBJ2-7; V gene: TRBV5-6; CDR3 DNA: TGTGCCAGCACCCCCAGTGGGGACAGGGTCATCTACGAGCAGTACTTC; CDR3 protein: CASTPSGDRVIYEQYF
D gene: TRBD2; clone size: few; J gene: TRBJ2-1; V gene: TRBV7-8; CDR3 DNA: TGTGCCAGCAGCTTAGGGCCCTTGGCGGGGGGCTTGGCGCCTGAGCAGTTCTTC; CDR3 protein: CASSLGPLAGGLAPEQFF
D gene: TRBD1; clone size: once; J gene: TRBJ1-5; V gene: TRBV9; CDR3 DNA: TGTGCCAGCAGCGCGGGACAGCGCAATCAGCCCCAGCATTTT; CDR3 protein: CASSAGQRNQPQHF
D gene: TRBD2; clone size: -; J gene: TRBJ2-7; V gene: TRBV30; CDR3 DNA: TGTGCCTGGAGCTTTTTAGCGGGAGGGCCTGTCGAGCAGTACTTC; CDR3 protein: CAWSFLAGGPVEQYF
D gene: TRBD1; clone size: -; J gene: TRBJ2-3; V gene: TRBV27; CDR3 DNA: TGTGCCAGCAGTCGATGGACAGGACCCACAGATACGCAGTATTTT; CDR3 protein: CASSRWTGPTDTQYF
D gene: -; clone size: -; J gene: TRBJ1-5; V gene: TRBV29-1; CDR3 DNA: TGCAGCGTTGGGCAGGGTGATAGCAATCAGCCCCAGCATTTT; CDR3 protein: CSVGQGDSNQPQHF
D gene: -; clone size: -; J gene: TRBJ2-3; V gene: TRBV7-9; CDR3 DNA: TGTGCCAGCGACCTCGGGAGCCCGGACATTTCGCAGTATTTT; CDR3 protein: CASDLGSPDISQYF
D gene: -; clone size: -; J gene: TRBJ1-1; V gene: TRBV5-4; CDR3 DNA: TGTGCCAGCAGCTTTGGGCCAGGGGATACTGAAGCTTTCTTT; CDR3 protein: CASSFGPGDTEAFF
D gene: TRBD1; clone size: -; J gene: TRBJ2-7; V gene: TRBV5-8; CDR3 DNA: TGTGCCAGCAGCTCCCGGGACAGGCTGTACGAGCAGTACTTC; CDR3 protein: CASSSRDRLYEQYF
D gene: TRBD1; clone size: -; J gene: TRBJ1-5; V gene: TRBV19; CDR3 DNA: TGTGCCAGTAGGGGACAGGGTTATCAGCCCCAGCATTTT; CDR3 protein: CASRGQGYQPQHF
D gene: -; clone size: -; J gene: TRBJ1-2; V gene: TRBV14; CDR3 DNA: TGTGCCAGCAGCCAAGATCTTATGTATGGCTACACCTTC; CDR3 protein: CASSQDLMYGYTF
D gene: -; clone size: once; J gene: TRBJ1-1; V gene: TRBV29-1; CDR3 DNA: TGCAGCGTGATACCGGGACATCTAAACACTGAAGCTTTCTTT; CDR3 protein: CSVIPGHLNTEAFF
D gene: -; clone size: -; J gene: TRBJ1-1; V gene: TRBV11-2; CDR3 DNA: TGTGCCAGCAGCTTAGACAGTAACACTGAAGCTTTCTTT; CDR3 protein: CASSLDSNTEAFF
D gene: -; clone size: -; J gene: TRBJ1-1; V gene: TRBV19; CDR3 DNA: TGTGCCAGTAGTATTGGGACACTTGAAGCTTTCTTT; CDR3 protein: CASSIGTLEAFF
D gene: TRBD1; clone size: -; J gene: TRBJ2-7; V gene: TRBV7-2; CDR3 DNA: TGTGCCAGCAGCTCCCGGGACAGGGCTTACGAGCAGTACTTC; CDR3 protein: CASSSRDRAYEQYF
D gene: -; clone size: -; J gene: TRBJ1-1; V gene: TRBV3-1/TRBV3-2; CDR3 DNA: TGTGCCAGCAGCCTATTCGGGGGGACGAACACTGAAGCTTTCTTT; CDR3 protein: CASSLFGGTNTEAFF
D gene: -; clone size: -; J gene: TRBJ1-3; V gene: TRBV4-1; CDR3 DNA: TGCGCCAGCAGCCGCGACTTTCCAACAGGAAACACCATATATTTT; CDR3 protein: CASSRDFPTGNTIYF
D gene: TRBD1; clone size: -; J gene: TRBJ1-5; V gene: TRBV28; CDR3 DNA: TGTGCCAGCAGCGACAGGGGGCATCAGCCCCAGCATTTT; CDR3 protein: CASSDRGHQPQHF
D gene: TRBD1; clone size: -; J gene: TRBJ1-1; V gene: TRBV23-1; CDR3 DNA: TGCGCCAGCAGTCAATCGAGACAGGGAAGAGCTGAAGCTTTCTTT; CDR3 protein: CASSQSRQGRAEAFF
D gene: TRBD2; clone size: -; J gene: TRBJ2-7; V gene: TRBV11-3; CDR3 DNA: TGTGCCAGCAGCATAGGACTAGGAGGGGACGAGCAGTACTTC; CDR3 protein: CASSIGLGGDEQYF
D gene: -; clone size: -; J gene: TRBJ1-2; V gene: TRBV4-1; CDR3 DNA: TGCGCCAGCAGCCAAACTGGACAGCCCTCCTATGGCTACACCTTC; CDR3 protein: CASSQTGQPSYGYTF
D gene: -; clone size: -; J gene: TRBJ1-2; V gene: TRBV7-2; CDR3 DNA: TGTGCCAGCAGCCCACCCCCGGGACACCGGATGGACTATGGCTACACCTTC; CDR3 protein: CASSPPPGHRMDYGYTF
D gene: -; clone size: -; J gene: TRBJ1-5; V gene: TRBV27; CDR3 DNA: TGTGCCAGCAGTTTAGTCGGAGGGCAGAATGGCAATCAGCCCCAGCATTTT; CDR3 protein: CASSLVGGQNGNQPQHF
D gene: TRBD1; clone size: -; J gene: TRBJ1-1; V gene: TRBV12-3/TRBV12-4; CDR3 DNA: TGTGCCATAAGGACAGGGATGAGCACTGAAGCTTTCTTT; CDR3 protein: CAIRTGMSTEAFF
D gene: TRBD2; clone size: -; J gene: TRBJ2-4; V gene: TRBV18; CDR3 DNA: TGTGCCAGCTCACCACCGGGACTAGCGGGGTCAATCAACATTCAGTACTTC; CDR3 protein: CASSPPGLAGSINIQYF
D gene: TRBD1; clone size: once; J gene: TRBJ2-1; V gene: TRBV7-9; CDR3 DNA: TGTGCCAGCAGCTTAGCGCTATTAAAGAGAACAGGGGATCAGTTCTTC; CDR3 protein: CASSLALLKRTGDQFF
D gene: -; clone size: few; J gene: TRBJ1-1; V gene: TRBV5-1; CDR3 DNA: TGCGCCAGCAGCTTGGCGGACAGCGCGAACACTGAAGCTTTCTTT; CDR3 protein: CASSLADSANTEAFF
D gene: -; clone size: once; J gene: TRBJ2-5; V gene: TRBV27; CDR3 DNA: TGTGCCAGCAGTTTATGGAGGGGAGAGACCCAGTACTTC; CDR3 protein: CASSLWRGETQYF
D gene: -; clone size: once; J gene: TRBJ2-1; V gene: TRBV27; CDR3 DNA: TGTGCCAGCAGTTTAATAGGTGGCACCTCCTGGAGGAATGAGCAGTTCTTC; CDR3 protein: CASSLIGGTSWRNEQFF
D gene: TRBD1; clone size: -; J gene: TRBJ1-2; V gene: TRBV28; CDR3 DNA: TGTGCCAGCAGTTCCCGACAGGGCCCCAACTTC; CDR3 protein: CASSSRQGPNF
D gene: TRBD1; clone size: -; J gene: TRBJ1-1; V gene: TRBV6-6; CDR3 DNA: TGTGCCAGCAGTTACGGACAGGAAAACACTGAAGCTTTCTTT; CDR3 protein: CASSYGQENTEAFF
D gene: TRBD2; clone size: -; J gene: TRBJ2-4; V gene: TRBV2; CDR3 DNA: TGTGCCAGCAGTGAAGTAGCGGGAGCCAAAAACATTCAGTACTTC; CDR3 protein: CASSEVAGAKNIQYF
D gene: -; clone size: -; J gene: TRBJ2-1; V gene: TRBV24-1; CDR3 DNA: TGTGCCACCAGTGATCGTGGGGGGACCTACAATGAGCAGTTCTTC; CDR3 protein: CATSDRGGTYNEQFF
D gene: -; clone size: -; J gene: TRBJ1-1; V gene: TRBV5-3; CDR3 DNA: TGTGCCAGAAGCTTGCACAATATCACTGAAGCTTTCTTT; CDR3 protein: CARSLHNITEAFF
D gene: -; clone size: -; J gene: TRBJ1-2; V gene: TRBV6-5; CDR3 DNA: TGTGCCACTACCAGGGGCCAACTGGGATACTATGGCTACACCTTC; CDR3 protein: CATTRGQLGYYGYTF
D gene: TRBD2; clone size: -; J gene: TRBJ2-2; V gene: TRBV10-1; CDR3 DNA: TGCGCCAGCAGTGAGGTCGGGGGGAAAACCGGGGAGCTGTTTTTT; CDR3 protein: CASSEVGGKTGELFF